The 3 T cell receptor beta chains listed next were all sequenced from one sample in a study of spatial heterogeneity in lung cancer. Time point denoted: sample taken at primary tumor resection. Unsorted samples of tumor, nontumor lung or frozen PBMC had their whole RNA sequenced. TCRdb reprocessed the 5' RACE reads via MiXCR and lists one record per CDR3 protein. This sample has about 60,000 distinct CDR3 sequences, with roughly 8% found just once. The sample consisted of PBMCs, taken at surgery. Receptor source: a female donor with early-stage non-small cell lung cancer.

The chain employs TRBV12-3 or TRBV12-4 and TRBJ1-2; D not certain. This CDR3 region has 15 residues. Deletions cut 3 bases from V and 0 bases from J, with 11 bases between. CDR3 DNA: TGTGCCAGCAGTTTGGGCAGTTATTCTAACTATGGCTACACCTTC. Protein product: CASSLGSYSNYGYTF.

This clonotype was detected a few times. The V gene is TRBV5-6, the J gene TRBJ2-7; TRBD2 matches 14 bases. V lost 6 bases to trimming and J lost 2 bases; unmatched junction nucleotides: 13. Germline lookup yields CDR1 SGHDT and CDR2 YYEEEE. CDR3 size: 18 residues. The CDR3 DNA sequence: TGTGCCAGCATCCGGTATCCTGGACTAGCGGGGGGAACCTACGAGCAGTACGTC. Amino acid sequence: CASIRYPGLAGGTYEQYV.

In DNA form, the CDR3 reads TGTGCCAGCAGCCCGGGACTAGCGGAAGATACGCAGTATTTT. Residues: CASSPGLAEDTQYF. This chain uses TRBV7-3 with TRBJ2-3, with 11 bases fitting TRBD2. Unmatched junction bases numbered 3, after V lost 5 bases and J lost 5 bases. CDR1 SGHTA and CDR2 FQGTGA come from the germline V gene. The CDR3 loop spans 14 amino acids.